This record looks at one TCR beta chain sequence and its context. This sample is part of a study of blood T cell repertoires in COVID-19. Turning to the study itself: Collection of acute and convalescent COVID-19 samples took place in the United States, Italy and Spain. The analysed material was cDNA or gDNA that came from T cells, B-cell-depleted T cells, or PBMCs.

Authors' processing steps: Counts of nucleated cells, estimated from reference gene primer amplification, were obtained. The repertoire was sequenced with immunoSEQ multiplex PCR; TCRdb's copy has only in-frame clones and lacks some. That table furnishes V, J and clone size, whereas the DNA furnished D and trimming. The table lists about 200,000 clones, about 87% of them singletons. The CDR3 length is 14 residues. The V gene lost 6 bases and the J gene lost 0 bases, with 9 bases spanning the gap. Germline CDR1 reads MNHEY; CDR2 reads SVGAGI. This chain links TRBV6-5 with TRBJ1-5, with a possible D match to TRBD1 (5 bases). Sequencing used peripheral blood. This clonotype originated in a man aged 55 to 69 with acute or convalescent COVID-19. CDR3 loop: CASRTDNSNQPQHF. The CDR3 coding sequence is TGTGCCAGCAGGACAGACAATAGCAATCAGCCCCAGCATTTT.